This TCR beta chain was captured in a study of shared clonotypes between healthy human individuals. The protocol was immunoSEQ multiplex PCR, while the TCRdb copy is restricted to in-frame clones and leaves out a portion. The sample carries roughly 1 million clones, approximately 78% recorded once. Study-wide results and caveats: Clonotype sharing among donors was thought likely to change with sequencing depth. Naive CD4 clonotypes overlapped across a handful of donors at about 5.3%. In contrast to clonotypes shared by all four donors, non-shared clonotypes had lower generation probabilities.

A word on this clone: What it recognizes is unknown.

Into CD45RA+ naive and CD45RA-negative memory subsets, the CD4+ cells were split. Sequencing was carried out using memory CD4+ T cells from PBMCs. Specified subset: CD45RA-negative fraction. The clonotype comes from a man aged 18 to 35 in good health. Some clones in this sample may be carry-over from other donors' samples.

Here the CDR3 reads CASSQATSAASTDTQYF. The CDR3 nucleotides read TGTGCCAGCAGCCAAGCTACCTCAGCGGCTAGCACAGATACGCAGTATTTT. The chain employs TRBV4-2 and TRBJ2-3, with TRBD2 as a possible D gene (5 bases). CDR3 length: 17 amino acids. V was clipped by 1 base and J by 0 bases, with 14 bases between them. From germline, CDR1 is LGHNA and CDR2 YNFKEQ.